This entry concerns a single T cell receptor beta chain. Its target is not known. This record comes from a study of human T cells and chemical hapten exposure. The study, taken as a whole, reports: Those TCRs sitting above 1 in 1000 frequency stayed the same with DPC sensitization.

The time point: healthy volunteer bleed at 6 weeks. Blood, whole and unfractionated, served as the source for total RNA extraction. Separate cDNA molecules received unique molecular identifiers, which the library attached to them. TCRdb itself ran the RACE reads through MiXCR, one entry per CDR3 protein. The sample shows around 80,000 distinct CDR3 sequences, 8.6% of them seen only once. Sequencing was performed on whole blood. The receptor was derived from a male donor in good health. Some clones in this sample may be carry-over from other donors' samples.

In DNA form, the CDR3 reads TGCAGCGTTCGCAGGGACACTGAAGCTTTCTTT. This gives the protein CSVRRDTEAFF. The chain links TRBV29-1 to TRBJ1-1; D might be TRBD1 (5 bases). Trimming removed 5 bases at V and 3 bases at J, with 7 bases between. Germline V lookup: CDR1 SQVTM, CDR2 ANQGSEA. The CDR3 has 11 amino acids.